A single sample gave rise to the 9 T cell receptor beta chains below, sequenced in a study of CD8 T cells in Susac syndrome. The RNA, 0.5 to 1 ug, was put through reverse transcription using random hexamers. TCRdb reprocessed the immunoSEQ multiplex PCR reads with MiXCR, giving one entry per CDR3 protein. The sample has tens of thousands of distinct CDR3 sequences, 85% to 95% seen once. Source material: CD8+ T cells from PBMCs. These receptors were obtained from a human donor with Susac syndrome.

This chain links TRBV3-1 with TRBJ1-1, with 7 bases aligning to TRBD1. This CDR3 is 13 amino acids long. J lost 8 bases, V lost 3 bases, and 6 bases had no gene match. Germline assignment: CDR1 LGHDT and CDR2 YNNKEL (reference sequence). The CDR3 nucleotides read TGTGCCAGCAGCCAGGGGACAGTTAACGAAGCTTTCTTT. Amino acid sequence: CASSQGTVNEAFF.

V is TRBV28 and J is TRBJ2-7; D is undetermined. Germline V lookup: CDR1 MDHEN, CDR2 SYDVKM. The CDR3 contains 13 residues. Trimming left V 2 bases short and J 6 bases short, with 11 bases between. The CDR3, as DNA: TGTGCCAGCAGTTTAGGGCCGGTCGGCGAGCAGTACTTC. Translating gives CASSLGPVGEQYF.

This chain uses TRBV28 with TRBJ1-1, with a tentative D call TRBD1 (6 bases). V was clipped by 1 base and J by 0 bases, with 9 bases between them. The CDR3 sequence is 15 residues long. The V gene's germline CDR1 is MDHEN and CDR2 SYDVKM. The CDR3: CASSLFQGMNTEAFF. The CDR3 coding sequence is TGTGCCAGCAGTTTATTTCAGGGGATGAACACTGAAGCTTTCTTT.

The CDR3 region has the DNA TGTGCCAGCAGTTTCCCAGACAGGGAGCAGTTCTTC. Encoded protein: CASSFPDREQFF. The chain uses TRBV28 and TRBJ2-1, with D possibly TRBD1 on 6 matching bases. The CDR3 runs 12 residues. Deletions cut 3 bases from V and 10 bases from J, with 10 bases between. CDR1 and CDR2 from the germline V gene are MDHEN and SYDVKM. Complete variable domain (other parts from reference TRBV28 and TRBJ2-1): DVKVTQSSRYLVKRTGEKVFLECVQDMDHENMFWYRQDPGLGLRLIYFSYDVKMKEKGDIPEGYSVSREKKERFSLILESASTNQTSMYLCASSFPDREQFFGPGTRLTVL.

Written as DNA, the CDR3 is TGCAGTGCTCGGACAGGTGGCAATTCACCCCTCCACTTT. Encoded protein: CSARTGGNSPLHF. The rearrangement uses TRBV20-1 and TRBJ1-6, with 7 bases matching TRBD1. The CDR3 consists of 13 residues. From germline, CDR1 is DFQATT and CDR2 SNEGSKA (reference sequence). Trimming took 5 bases from V and 7 from J; bases not matched to a gene: 5.

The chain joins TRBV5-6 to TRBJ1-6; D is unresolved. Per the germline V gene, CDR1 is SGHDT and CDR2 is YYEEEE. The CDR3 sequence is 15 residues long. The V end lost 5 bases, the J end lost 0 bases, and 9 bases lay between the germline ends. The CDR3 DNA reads TGTGCCAGCAGACCCTCGAGCTCCTATAATTCACCCCTCCACTTT. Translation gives CASRPSSSYNSPLHF.

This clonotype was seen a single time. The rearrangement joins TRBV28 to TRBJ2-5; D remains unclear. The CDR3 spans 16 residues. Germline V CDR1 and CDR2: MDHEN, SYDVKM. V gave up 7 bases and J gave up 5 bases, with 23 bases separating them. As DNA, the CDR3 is TGTGCCAGCACTCTCACCTACGGGCGCGGTTCGGAGACCCAGTACTTC. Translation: CASTLTYGRGSETQYF.

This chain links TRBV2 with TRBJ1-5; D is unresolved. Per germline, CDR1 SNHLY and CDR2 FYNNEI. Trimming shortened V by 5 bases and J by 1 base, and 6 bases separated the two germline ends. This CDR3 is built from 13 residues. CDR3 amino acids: CASSWASNQPQHF. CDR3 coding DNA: TGTGCCAGCAGTTGGGCGAGCAATCAGCCCCAGCATTTT.

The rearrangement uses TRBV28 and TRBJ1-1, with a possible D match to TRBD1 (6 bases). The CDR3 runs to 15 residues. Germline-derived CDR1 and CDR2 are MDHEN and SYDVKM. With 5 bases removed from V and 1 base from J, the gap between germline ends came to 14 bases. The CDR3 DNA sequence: TGTGCCAGCAGTCAAATCAAGACAGGGAACACTGAAGCTTTCTTT. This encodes CASSQIKTGNTEAFF.